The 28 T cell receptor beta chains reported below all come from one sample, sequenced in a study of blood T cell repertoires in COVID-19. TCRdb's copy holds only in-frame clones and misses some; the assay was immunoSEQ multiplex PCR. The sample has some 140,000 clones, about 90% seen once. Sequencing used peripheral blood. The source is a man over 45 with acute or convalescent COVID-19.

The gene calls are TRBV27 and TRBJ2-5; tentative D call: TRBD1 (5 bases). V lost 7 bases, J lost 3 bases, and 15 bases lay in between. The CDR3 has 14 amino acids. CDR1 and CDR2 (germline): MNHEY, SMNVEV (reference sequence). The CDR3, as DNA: TGTGCCAGCAAGGGAAGGGGCTCGGAAGAGACCCAGTACTTC. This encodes CASKGRGSEETQYF.

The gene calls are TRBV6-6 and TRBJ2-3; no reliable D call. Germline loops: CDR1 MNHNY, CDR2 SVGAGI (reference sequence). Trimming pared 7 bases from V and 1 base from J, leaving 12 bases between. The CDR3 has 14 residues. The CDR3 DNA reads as TGTGCCAGCAACCGACGAGAGGGCACAGATACGCAGTATTTT. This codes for CASNRREGTDTQYF.

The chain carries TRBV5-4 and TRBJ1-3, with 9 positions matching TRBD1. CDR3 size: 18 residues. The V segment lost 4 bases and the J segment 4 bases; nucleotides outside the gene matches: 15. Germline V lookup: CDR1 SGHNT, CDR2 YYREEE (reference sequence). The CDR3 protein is CASSRVGQGFLEGNTIYF. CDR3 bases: TGTGCCAGCAGCAGGGTGGGACAGGGCTTTTTGGAAGGAAACACCATATATTTT.

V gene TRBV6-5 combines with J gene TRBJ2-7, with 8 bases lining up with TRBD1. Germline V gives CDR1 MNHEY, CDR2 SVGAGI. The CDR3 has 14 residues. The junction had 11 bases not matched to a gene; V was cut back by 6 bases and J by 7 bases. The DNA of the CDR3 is TGTGCCAGCAGATATGGGACAGGTATATTGGAGCAGTACGTC. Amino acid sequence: CASRYGTGILEQYV.

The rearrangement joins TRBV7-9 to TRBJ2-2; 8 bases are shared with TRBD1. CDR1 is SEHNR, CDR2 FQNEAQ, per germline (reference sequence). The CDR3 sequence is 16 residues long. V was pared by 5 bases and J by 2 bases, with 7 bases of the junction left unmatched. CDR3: CASSARTGINTGELFF. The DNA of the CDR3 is TGTGCCAGCAGCGCGCGGACAGGGATTAACACCGGGGAGCTGTTTTTT.

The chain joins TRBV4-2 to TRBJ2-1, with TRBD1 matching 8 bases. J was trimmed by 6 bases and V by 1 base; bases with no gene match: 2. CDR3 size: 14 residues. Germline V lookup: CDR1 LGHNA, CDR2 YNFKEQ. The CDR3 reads CASSQAGGFNEQFF. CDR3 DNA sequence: TGTGCCAGCAGCCAAGCAGGGGGCTTCAATGAGCAGTTCTTC.

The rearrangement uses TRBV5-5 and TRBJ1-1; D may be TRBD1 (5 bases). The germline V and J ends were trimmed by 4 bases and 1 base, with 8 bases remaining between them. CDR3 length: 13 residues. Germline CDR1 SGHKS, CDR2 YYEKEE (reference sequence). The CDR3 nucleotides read TGTGCCAGCAGCCTCGACAGGAACACTGAAGCTTTCTTT. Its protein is CASSLDRNTEAFF.

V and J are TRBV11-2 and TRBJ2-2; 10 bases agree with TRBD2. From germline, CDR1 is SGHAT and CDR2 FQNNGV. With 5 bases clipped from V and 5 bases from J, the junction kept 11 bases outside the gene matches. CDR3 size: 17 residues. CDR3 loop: CASSLSLAGGGTGELFF. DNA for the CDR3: TGTGCCAGCAGCCTCTCCTTAGCGGGAGGAGGGACCGGGGAGCTGTTTTTT.

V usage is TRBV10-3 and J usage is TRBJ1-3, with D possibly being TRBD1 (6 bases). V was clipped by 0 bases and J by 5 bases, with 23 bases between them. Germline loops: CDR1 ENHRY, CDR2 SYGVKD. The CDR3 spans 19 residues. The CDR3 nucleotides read TGTGCCATCAGTGAGTCAGTCGTGGCTGGGGACAACTTAAGAAACACCATATATTTT. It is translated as CAISESVVAGDNLRNTIYF.

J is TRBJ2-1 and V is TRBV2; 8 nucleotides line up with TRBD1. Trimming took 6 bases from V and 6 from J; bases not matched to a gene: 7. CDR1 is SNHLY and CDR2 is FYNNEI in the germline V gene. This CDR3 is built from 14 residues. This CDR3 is CASSRTGTTNEQFF. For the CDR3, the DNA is TGTGCCAGCAGCCGGACAGGGACCACCAATGAGCAGTTCTTC. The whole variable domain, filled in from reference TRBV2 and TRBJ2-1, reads EPEVTQTPSHQVTQMGQEVILRCVPISNHLYFYWYRQILGQKVEFLVSFYNNEISEKSEIFDDQFSVERPDGSNFTLKIRSTKLEDSAMYFCASSRTGTTNEQFFGPGTRLTVL.

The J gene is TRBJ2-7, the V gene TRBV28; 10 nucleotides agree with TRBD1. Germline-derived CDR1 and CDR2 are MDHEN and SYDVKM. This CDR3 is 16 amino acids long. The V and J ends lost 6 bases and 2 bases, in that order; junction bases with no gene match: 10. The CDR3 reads CASSLAGTGAAYEQYV. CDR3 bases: TGTGCCAGCAGCTTAGCCGGGACAGGGGCGGCCTACGAGCAGTACGTC.

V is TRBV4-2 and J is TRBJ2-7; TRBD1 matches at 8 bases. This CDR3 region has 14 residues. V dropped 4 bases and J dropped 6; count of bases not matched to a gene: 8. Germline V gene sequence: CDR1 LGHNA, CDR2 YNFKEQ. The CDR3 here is CASSPGQGKGEQYF. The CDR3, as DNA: TGTGCCAGCAGCCCCGGACAGGGTAAGGGCGAGCAGTACTTC.

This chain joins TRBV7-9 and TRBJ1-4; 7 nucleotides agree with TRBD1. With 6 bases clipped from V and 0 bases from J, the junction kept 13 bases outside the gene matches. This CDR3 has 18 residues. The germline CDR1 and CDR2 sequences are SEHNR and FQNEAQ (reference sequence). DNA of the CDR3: TGTGCCAGCAGTAGGACAGGCCAACGGTGGTCAACTAATGAAAAACTGTTTTTT. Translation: CASSRTGQRWSTNEKLFF.

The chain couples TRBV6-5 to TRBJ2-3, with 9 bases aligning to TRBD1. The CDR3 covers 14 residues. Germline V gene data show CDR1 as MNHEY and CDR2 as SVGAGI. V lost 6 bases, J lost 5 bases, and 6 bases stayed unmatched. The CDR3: CASRVDRGKDTQYF. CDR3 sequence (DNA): TGTGCCAGCAGAGTAGACAGGGGGAAAGATACGCAGTATTTT.

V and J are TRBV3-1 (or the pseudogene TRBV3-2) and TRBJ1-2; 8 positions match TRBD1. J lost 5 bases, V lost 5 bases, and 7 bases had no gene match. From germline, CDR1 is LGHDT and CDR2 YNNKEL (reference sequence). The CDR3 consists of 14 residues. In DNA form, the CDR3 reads TGTGCCAGCAGCTTAACCAGGGGGCCGTATGGCTACACCTTC. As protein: CASSLTRGPYGYTF.

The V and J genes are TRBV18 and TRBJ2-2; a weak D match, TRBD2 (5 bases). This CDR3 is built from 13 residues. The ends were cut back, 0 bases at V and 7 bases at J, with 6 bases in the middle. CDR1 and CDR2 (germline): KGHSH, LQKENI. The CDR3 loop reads CASSPPGSGELFF. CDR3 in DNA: TGTGCCAGCTCACCACCAGGGAGCGGGGAGCTGTTTTTT.

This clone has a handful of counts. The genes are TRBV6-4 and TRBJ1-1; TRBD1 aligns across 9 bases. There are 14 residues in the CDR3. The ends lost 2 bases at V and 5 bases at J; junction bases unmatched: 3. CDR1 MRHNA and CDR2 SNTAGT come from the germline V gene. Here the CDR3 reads CASSDRDRATEAFF. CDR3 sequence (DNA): TGTGCCAGCAGTGACCGGGACAGGGCGACTGAAGCTTTCTTT.

The CDR3 DNA reads as TGTGCCAGCAGCTTAGGGTGGGGGGGTAGCACAGATACGCAGTATTTT. Its protein product is CASSLGWGGSTDTQYF. The chain joins TRBV7-2 to TRBJ2-3; 7 nucleotides match TRBD2. Germline CDR1 reads SGHTA; CDR2 reads FQGNSA. J was trimmed by 0 bases and V by 1 base; bases with no gene match: 4. The CDR3 runs 16 residues.

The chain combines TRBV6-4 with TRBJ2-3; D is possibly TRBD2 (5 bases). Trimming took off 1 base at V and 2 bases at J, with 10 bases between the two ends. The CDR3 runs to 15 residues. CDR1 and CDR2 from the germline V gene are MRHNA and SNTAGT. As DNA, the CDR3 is TGTGCCAGCAGTGACTACGGACTGCTCACAGATACGCAGTATTTT. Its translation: CASSDYGLLTDTQYF.

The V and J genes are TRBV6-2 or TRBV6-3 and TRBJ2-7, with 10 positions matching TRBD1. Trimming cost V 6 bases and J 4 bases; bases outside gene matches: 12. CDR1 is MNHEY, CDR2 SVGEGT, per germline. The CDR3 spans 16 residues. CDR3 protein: CASSPYWDRGMYEQYF. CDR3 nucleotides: TGTGCCAGCAGCCCTTATTGGGACAGGGGAATGTACGAGCAGTACTTC.

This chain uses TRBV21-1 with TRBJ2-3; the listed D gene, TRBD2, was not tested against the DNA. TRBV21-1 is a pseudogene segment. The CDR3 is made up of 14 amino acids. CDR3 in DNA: TGTGCCAGCAGAGCACTTGAAAGCACAGATACGCAGTATTTT. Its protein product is CASRALESTDTQYF.

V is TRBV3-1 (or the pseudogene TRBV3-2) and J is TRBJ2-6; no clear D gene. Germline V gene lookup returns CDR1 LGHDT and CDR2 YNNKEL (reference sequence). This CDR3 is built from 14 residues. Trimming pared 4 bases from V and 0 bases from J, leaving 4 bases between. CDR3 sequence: CASSLVSGANVLTF. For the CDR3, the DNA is TGTGCCAGCAGCCTCGTCTCTGGGGCCAACGTCCTGACTTTC.

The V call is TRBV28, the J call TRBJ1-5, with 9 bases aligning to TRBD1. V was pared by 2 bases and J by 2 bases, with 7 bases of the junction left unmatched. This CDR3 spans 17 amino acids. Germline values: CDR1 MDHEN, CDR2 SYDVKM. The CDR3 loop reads CASSLTGGRSGNQPQHF. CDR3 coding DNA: TGTGCCAGCAGTTTAACAGGGGGCCGATCGGGCAATCAGCCCCAGCATTTT.

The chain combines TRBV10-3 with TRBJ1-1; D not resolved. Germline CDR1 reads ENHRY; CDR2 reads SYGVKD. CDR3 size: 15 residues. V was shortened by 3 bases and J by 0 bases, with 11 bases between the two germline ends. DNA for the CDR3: TGTGCCATCAGTGAACATCGGGGTTTGAACACTGAAGCTTTCTTT. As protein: CAISEHRGLNTEAFF.

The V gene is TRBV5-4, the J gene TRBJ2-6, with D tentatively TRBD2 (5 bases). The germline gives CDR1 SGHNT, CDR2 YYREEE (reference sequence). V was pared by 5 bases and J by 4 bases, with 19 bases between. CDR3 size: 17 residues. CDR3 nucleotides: TGTGCCAGCAGTCTGGCGCAGGTACTAGGAGGGGCCAACGTCCTGACTTTC. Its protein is CASSLAQVLGGANVLTF. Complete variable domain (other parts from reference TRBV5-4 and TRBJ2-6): ETGVTQSPTHLIKTRGQQVTLRCSSQSGHNTVSWYQQALGQGPQFIFQYYREEENGRGNFPPRFSGLQFPNYSSELNVNALELDDSALYLCASSLAQVLGGANVLTFGAGSRLTVL.

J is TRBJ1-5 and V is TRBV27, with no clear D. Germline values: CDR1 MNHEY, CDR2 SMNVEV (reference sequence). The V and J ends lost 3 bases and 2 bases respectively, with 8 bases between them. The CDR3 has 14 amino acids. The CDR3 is CASSFRSGNQPQHF. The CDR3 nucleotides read TGTGCCAGCAGTTTTCGTTCGGGCAATCAGCCCCAGCATTTT.

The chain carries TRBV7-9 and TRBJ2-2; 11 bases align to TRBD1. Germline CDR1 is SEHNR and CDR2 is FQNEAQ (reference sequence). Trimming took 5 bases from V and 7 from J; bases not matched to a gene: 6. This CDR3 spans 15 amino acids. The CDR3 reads CASSTPDRGRGELFF. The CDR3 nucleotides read TGTGCCAGCAGCACCCCGGACAGGGGGCGCGGGGAGCTGTTTTTT.

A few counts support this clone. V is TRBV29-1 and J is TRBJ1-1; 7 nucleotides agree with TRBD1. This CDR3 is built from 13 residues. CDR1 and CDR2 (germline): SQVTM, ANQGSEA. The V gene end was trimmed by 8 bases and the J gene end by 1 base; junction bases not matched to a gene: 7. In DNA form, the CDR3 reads TGCAGCTCAGGGGGTTTGGGGAACACTGAAGCTTTCTTT. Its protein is CSSGGLGNTEAFF.